This T cell receptor (beta chain) emerged from a study of blood T cell dynamics during melanoma immunotherapy. The study, taken as a whole, reports: Clones driving repertoire changes may be melanoma-specific or general immune activation. Disease-control patients' PBMC repertoires became either more clonal or more diverse at W3.

This clone was detected only once. Its antigen is not identified. Every bulk PBMC sample received the same 350 ng of DNA. The assay was immunoSEQ multiplex PCR, and TCRdb's table has in-frame clones only and misses some. Of under 9,500 clones listed, 85% to 90% were seen once; the top ten hold less than 4.5%. Germline V gives CDR1 SGHNT, CDR2 YYREEE (reference sequence). V lost 0 bases and J 1 base, leaving 10 bases between the germline ends. The CDR3 is 16 amino acids. Documented time point: week 3, after first cycle of checkpoint inhibitor. Samples come from before therapy and from week 3 after the first blockade cycle.

The chain links TRBV5-4 to TRBJ1-4; unclear D gene. This sequence was found in a human donor with melanoma. The material sequenced was blood, taken from a patient treated with checkpoint blockade. Written as DNA, the CDR3 is TGTGCCAGCAGCTTGGGCCGTCCGGGAACTAATGAAAAACTGTTTTTT. Residues: CASSLGRPGTNEKLFF.